The following is a T cell receptor beta chain sequence with its context. Its specificity is not known. The CDR3 loop spans 15 amino acids. Trimming pared 5 bases from V and 1 base from J, leaving 13 bases between. Germline V CDR1 and CDR2: SEHNR, FQNEAQ (reference sequence). Documented treatment: approximately 11-day PBMC culture with coronavirus spike peptide pools or control peptides (ViraFEST assay). The sample originates from a study of vaccination and CD4 T cells after COVID-19. Across the whole study: The interval from dose two to post-vaccine sampling had a median of approximately 73 days, and it ranged from 14 to 241.

Cultured CD4+ T cells had their DNA profiled by the Oncomine TCR Beta short-read assay. Each CDR3 protein gets one entry after TCRdb re-called the PCR reads with MiXCR. The sample lists about 19,000 distinct CDR3 sequences, 45% to 65% occurring once. This TCR came from a human donor who had recovered from COVID-19. Specimen: CD4+ T cells from blood, cultured in vitro, collected before SARS-CoV-2 vaccination. The rearrangement joins TRBV7-9 to TRBJ2-3; perhaps TRBD1 as D (5 bases). This chain's CDR3 is CASSPGRRRTDTQYF. CDR3 DNA sequence: TGTGCCAGCAGCCCAGGGCGGCGGCGCACAGATACGCAGTATTTT.